This note documents a single T cell receptor (beta chain) sequence. Use of 60 Vbeta and 13 Jbeta primers characterized the PCR. Assay used: immunoSEQ multiplex PCR; TCRdb lists only in-frame clones, some missing. The sample has around 200,000 clones, 75% to 85% seen once. This sample is drawn from a study of cytomegalovirus exposure and HLA in healthy donors. About the research overall: Previous work identified 117 million unique TCR beta sequences from 150 million to 200 million T cells.

CDR3 length equals 17 residues. Germline CDR1 is SGHNT and CDR2 is YYREEE (reference sequence). Germline trimming cut 6 bases from V and 0 bases from J; bases unmatched to any gene: 12. The sequence derives from a girl aged 2 to 9 in good health and CMV-seropositive. The rearrangement uses TRBV5-4 and TRBJ2-3; 8 bases line up with TRBD2. The sample taken for sequencing was PBMCs. The CDR3 sequence is CASKGIRSGSSTDTQYF. The CDR3 DNA sequence: TGTGCCAGCAAGGGTATACGCAGCGGGAGCAGCACAGATACGCAGTATTTT.